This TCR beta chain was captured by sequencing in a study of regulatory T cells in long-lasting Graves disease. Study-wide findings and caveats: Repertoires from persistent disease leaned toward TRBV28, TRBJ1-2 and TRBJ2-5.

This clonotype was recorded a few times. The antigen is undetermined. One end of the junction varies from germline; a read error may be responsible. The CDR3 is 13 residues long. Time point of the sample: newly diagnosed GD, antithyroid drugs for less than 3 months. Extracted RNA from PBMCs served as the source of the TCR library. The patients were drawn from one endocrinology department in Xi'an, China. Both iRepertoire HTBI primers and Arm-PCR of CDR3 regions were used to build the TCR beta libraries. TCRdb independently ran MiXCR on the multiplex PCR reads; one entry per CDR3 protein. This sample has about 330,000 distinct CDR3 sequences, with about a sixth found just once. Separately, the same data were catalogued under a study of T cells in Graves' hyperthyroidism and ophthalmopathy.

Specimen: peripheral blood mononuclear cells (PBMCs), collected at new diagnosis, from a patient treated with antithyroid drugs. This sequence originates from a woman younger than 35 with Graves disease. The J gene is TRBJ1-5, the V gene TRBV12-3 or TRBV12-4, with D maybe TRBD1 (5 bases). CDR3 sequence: CASSKGPYQPQQF. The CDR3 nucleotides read TGTGCCAGCAGCAAGGGACCCTATCAGCCCCAGCAATTT.